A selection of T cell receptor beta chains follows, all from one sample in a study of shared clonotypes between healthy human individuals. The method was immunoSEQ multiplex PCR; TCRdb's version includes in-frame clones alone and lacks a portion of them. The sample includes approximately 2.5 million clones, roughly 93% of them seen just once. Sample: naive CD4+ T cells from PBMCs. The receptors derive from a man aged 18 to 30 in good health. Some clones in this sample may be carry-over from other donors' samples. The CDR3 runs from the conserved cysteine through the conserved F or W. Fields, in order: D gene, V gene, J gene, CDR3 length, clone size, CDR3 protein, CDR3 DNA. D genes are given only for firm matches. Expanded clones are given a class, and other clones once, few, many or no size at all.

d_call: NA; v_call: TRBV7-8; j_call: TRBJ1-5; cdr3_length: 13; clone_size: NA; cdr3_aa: CASSQGRGEPQHF; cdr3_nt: TGTGCCAGCAGCCAGGGACGAGGAGAGCCCCAGCATTTT
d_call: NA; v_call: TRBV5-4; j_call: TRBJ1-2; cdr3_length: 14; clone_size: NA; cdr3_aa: CASTNLALNYGYTF; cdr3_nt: TGTGCCAGCACCAACCTCGCCCTCAACTATGGCTACACCTTC
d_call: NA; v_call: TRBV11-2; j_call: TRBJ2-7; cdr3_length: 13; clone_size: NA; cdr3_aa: CASSPTRGHEQYF; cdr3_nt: TGTGCCAGCAGCCCCACGCGGGGGCACGAGCAGTACTTC
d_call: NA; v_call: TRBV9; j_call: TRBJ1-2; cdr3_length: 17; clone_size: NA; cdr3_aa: CASSVASAGALNYGYTF; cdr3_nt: TGTGCCAGCAGCGTAGCCTCGGCGGGGGCTCTGAACTATGGCTACACCTTC
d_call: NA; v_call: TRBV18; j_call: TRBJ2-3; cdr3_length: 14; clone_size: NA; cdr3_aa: CASSPSLSTDTQYF; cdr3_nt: TGTGCCAGCTCACCATCGCTGAGCACAGATACGCAGTATTTT
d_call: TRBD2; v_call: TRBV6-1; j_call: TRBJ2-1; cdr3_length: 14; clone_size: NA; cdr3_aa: CASRAGLANNEQFF; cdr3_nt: TGTGCCAGCAGAGCGGGACTAGCCAACAATGAGCAGTTCTTC
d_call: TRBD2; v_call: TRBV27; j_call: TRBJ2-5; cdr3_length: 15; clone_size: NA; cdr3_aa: CASSLSLTSLQAQYF; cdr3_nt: TGTGCCAGCAGTTTATCGTTGACTAGCCTCCAAGCACAGTACTTC
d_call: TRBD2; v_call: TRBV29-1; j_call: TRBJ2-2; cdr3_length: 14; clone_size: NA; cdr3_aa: CSVLTSLNTGELFF; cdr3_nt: TGCAGCGTTCTGACTAGCTTGAACACCGGGGAGCTGTTTTTT
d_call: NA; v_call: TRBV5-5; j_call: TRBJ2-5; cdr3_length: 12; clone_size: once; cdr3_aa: CASSPGLETQYF; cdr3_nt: TGTGCCAGCAGCCCAGGGTTGGAGACCCAGTACTTC
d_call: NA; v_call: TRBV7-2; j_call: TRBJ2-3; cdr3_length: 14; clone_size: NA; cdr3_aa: CASSLGGSFDTQYF; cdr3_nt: TGTGCCAGCAGCTTAGGAGGGAGTTTTGATACGCAGTATTTT
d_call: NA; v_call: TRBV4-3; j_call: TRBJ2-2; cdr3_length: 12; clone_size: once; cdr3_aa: CASGPHTGELFF; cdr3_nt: TGCGCCAGCGGCCCACACACCGGGGAGCTGTTTTTT
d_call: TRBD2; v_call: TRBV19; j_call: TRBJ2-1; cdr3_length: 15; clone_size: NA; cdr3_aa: CASSRLAGGPNEQFF; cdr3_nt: TGTGCCAGTAGCCGTCTAGCGGGAGGCCCCAATGAGCAGTTCTTC
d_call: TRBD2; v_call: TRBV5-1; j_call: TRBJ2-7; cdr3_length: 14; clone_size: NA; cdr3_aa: CASSPTSGSHEQYF; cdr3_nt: TGCGCCAGCAGCCCGACTAGCGGGAGCCACGAGCAGTACTTC
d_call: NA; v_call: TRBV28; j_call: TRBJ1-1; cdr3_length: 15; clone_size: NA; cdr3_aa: CASSSRGRGITEAFF; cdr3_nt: TGTGCCAGCAGTTCCCGGGGCAGGGGTATCACTGAAGCTTTCTTT
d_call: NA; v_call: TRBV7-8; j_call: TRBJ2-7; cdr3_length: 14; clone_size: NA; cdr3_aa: CASSRDTLAYEQYF; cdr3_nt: TGTGCCAGCAGCCGGGACACCTTGGCCTACGAGCAGTACTTC
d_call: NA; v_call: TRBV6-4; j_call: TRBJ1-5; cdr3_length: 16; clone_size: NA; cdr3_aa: CATRDSSPYSNQPQHF; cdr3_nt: TGTGCCACTCGGGACTCGTCGCCCTATAGCAATCAGCCCCAGCATTTT
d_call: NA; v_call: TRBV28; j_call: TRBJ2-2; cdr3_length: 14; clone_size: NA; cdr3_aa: CASSLYQQPGELFF; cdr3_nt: TGTGCCAGCAGTTTATACCAACAACCCGGGGAGCTGTTTTTT
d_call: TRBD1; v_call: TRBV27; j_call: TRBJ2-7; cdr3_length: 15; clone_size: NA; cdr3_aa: CASSLGQGATYEQYF; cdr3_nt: TGTGCCAGCAGTCTCGGACAGGGGGCGACCTACGAGCAGTACTTC
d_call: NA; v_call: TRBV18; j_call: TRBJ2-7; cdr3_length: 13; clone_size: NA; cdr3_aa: CASSPGGPYEQYF; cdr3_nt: TGTGCCAGCTCACCCGGGGGGCCCTACGAGCAGTACTTC
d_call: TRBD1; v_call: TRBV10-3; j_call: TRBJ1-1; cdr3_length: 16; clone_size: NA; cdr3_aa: CAIQNRDRAPNTEAFF; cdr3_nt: TGTGCCATCCAGAATCGGGACAGGGCTCCGAACACTGAAGCTTTCTTT
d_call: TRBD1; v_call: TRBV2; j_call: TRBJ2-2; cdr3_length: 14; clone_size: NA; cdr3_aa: CAGSRDRGTGELFF; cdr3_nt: TGTGCCGGCTCCCGGGACAGGGGCACCGGGGAGCTGTTTTTT
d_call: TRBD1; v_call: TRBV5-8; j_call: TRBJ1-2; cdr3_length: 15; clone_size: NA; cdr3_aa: CASSSNRGSGYGYTF; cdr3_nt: TGTGCCAGCAGCTCGAACAGGGGTTCTGGCTATGGCTACACCTTC
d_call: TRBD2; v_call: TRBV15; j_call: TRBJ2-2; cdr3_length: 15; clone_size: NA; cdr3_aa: CATSRTYSGSGELFF; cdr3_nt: TGTGCCACCAGCAGAACCTATAGCGGGTCCGGGGAGCTGTTTTTT
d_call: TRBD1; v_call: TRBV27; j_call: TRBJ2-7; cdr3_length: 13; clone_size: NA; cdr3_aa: CAGSPPGQGEQYF; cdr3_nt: TGTGCCGGCAGTCCTCCGGGACAGGGCGAGCAGTACTTC
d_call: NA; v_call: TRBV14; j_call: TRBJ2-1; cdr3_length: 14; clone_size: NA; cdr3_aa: CASSRGSSYNEQFF; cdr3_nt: TGTGCCAGCAGCCGCGGCAGCTCCTACAATGAGCAGTTCTTC